Listed below are T cell receptor beta chains from one sample, sequenced in a study of blood T cell repertoires in COVID-19. Assay used: immunoSEQ multiplex PCR; TCRdb lists only in-frame clones, some missing. Counted here are hundreds of thousands of clones, about 86% occurring once; the ten biggest clones make up around 2.1%. The sequenced material came from peripheral blood. The receptors here all came from a woman in her thirties who had recovered from COVID-19. CDR3s leave out the opening cysteine and the closing phenylalanine or tryptophan. The order of the fields is V gene, J gene, CDR3 protein.

V gene: TRBV19
J gene: TRBJ1-5
CDR3 protein: ASSIDRGAGVDQPQH

V gene: TRBV15
J gene: TRBJ1-5
CDR3 protein: ATSGNRVYNQPQH

V gene: TRBV5-1
J gene: TRBJ1-1
CDR3 protein: ASEADPGSTEAF

V gene: TRBV18
J gene: TRBJ2-5
CDR3 protein: ASSPDLTGLGETQY

V gene: TRBV5-4
J gene: TRBJ1-2
CDR3 protein: ASSFRQGDGYT

V gene: TRBV5-4
J gene: TRBJ2-1
CDR3 protein: ASSPGGAINEQF

V gene: TRBV6-4
J gene: TRBJ2-1
CDR3 protein: ASSDSMPGEQF

V gene: TRBV4-2
J gene: TRBJ2-3
CDR3 protein: ASSQHRGQSTDTQY

V gene: TRBV11-2
J gene: TRBJ1-1
CDR3 protein: ASSPTVNTEAF

V gene: TRBV6-2/TRBV6-3
J gene: TRBJ2-1
CDR3 protein: ASSMTGTRFNEQF

V gene: TRBV19
J gene: TRBJ1-2
CDR3 protein: ASIPPGQPNYGYT

V gene: TRBV5-6
J gene: TRBJ1-2
CDR3 protein: ARRGGQGGYT

V gene: TRBV5-5
J gene: TRBJ1-5
CDR3 protein: ASSFFPAGSNQPQH

V gene: TRBV3-1/TRBV3-2
J gene: TRBJ2-1
CDR3 protein: ASSPTYNEQF

V gene: TRBV7-9
J gene: TRBJ2-2
CDR3 protein: ASSSTRISTGELF

V gene: TRBV4-2
J gene: TRBJ2-1
CDR3 protein: ASSQEQGGHNEQF

V gene: TRBV3-1/TRBV3-2
J gene: TRBJ1-2
CDR3 protein: ASSQEGDRVLGYT

V gene: TRBV10-3
J gene: TRBJ1-1
CDR3 protein: ASRGPTGTEAF

V gene: TRBV4-1
J gene: TRBJ2-7
CDR3 protein: ASSQRTGSWEQY

V gene: TRBV6-2/TRBV6-3
J gene: TRBJ2-2
CDR3 protein: ASSFSTGELF

V gene: TRBV5-1
J gene: TRBJ2-6
CDR3 protein: ASSSLTGASGANVLT

V gene: TRBV28
J gene: TRBJ2-7
CDR3 protein: ASWGRNRDRGYEQY

V gene: TRBV30
J gene: TRBJ1-2
CDR3 protein: AWSVGELN

V gene: TRBV15
J gene: TRBJ2-7
CDR3 protein: ATSQGGIPYEQY

V gene: TRBV6-5
J gene: TRBJ1-2
CDR3 protein: ASRRGIGTGYGYT

V gene: TRBV29-1
J gene: TRBJ1-1
CDR3 protein: SVESDRGNTEAF

V gene: TRBV27
J gene: TRBJ2-2
CDR3 protein: ASRPGTGGNGELF

V gene: TRBV18
J gene: TRBJ1-2
CDR3 protein: ASSPPMGQSAYGYT

V gene: TRBV29-1
J gene: TRBJ1-5
CDR3 protein: SVGDRGHQPQH

V gene: TRBV11-2
J gene: TRBJ1-1
CDR3 protein: ASSEGVGTEAF

V gene: TRBV18
J gene: TRBJ1-5
CDR3 protein: ASSLPGQRSNQPQH

V gene: TRBV15
J gene: TRBJ2-1
CDR3 protein: ATSRDRGGIDEQF

V gene: TRBV6-5
J gene: TRBJ2-5
CDR3 protein: ASSYGSGGGQETQY

V gene: TRBV28
J gene: TRBJ1-5
CDR3 protein: ASLIGGGSNQPQH

V gene: TRBV29-1
J gene: TRBJ2-7
CDR3 protein: SVERGGTSGSSVYEQY

V gene: TRBV19
J gene: TRBJ2-1
CDR3 protein: ASSESGGPYNEQF

V gene: TRBV28
J gene: TRBJ2-2
CDR3 protein: ASRYGVGELF

V gene: TRBV21-1
J gene: TRBJ2-2
CDR3 protein: ASNRTSGVGELF

V gene: TRBV28
J gene: TRBJ1-6
CDR3 protein: ASSLVQYNSPLH

V gene: TRBV28
J gene: TRBJ1-5
CDR3 protein: ASWETGATGRPQH

V gene: TRBV28
J gene: TRBJ2-7
CDR3 protein: ASSDRNSYEQY

V gene: TRBV7-8
J gene: TRBJ2-7
CDR3 protein: ASSFLAGGYEQY

V gene: TRBV28
J gene: TRBJ1-2
CDR3 protein: ASSRTTTGHGGYT

V gene: TRBV2
J gene: TRBJ2-5
CDR3 protein: ASSGRRDQETQY

V gene: TRBV10-3
J gene: TRBJ2-1
CDR3 protein: AISRGDGEQF

V gene: TRBV11-2
J gene: TRBJ1-6
CDR3 protein: ASSLVMGGGNSPLH

V gene: TRBV4-2
J gene: TRBJ1-6
CDR3 protein: ASSQELDRNSPLH

V gene: TRBV7-9
J gene: TRBJ2-7
CDR3 protein: ASSQRDMNYEQY

V gene: TRBV5-1
J gene: TRBJ2-7
CDR3 protein: ASSLESQGSPYEQY

V gene: TRBV5-1
J gene: TRBJ2-7
CDR3 protein: ASSFDRGSYEQY

V gene: TRBV7-9
J gene: TRBJ2-7
CDR3 protein: ASGTGAREQY

V gene: TRBV19
J gene: TRBJ2-1
CDR3 protein: ASSIEAGGPFDEQF

V gene: TRBV28
J gene: TRBJ2-4
CDR3 protein: ASKTSGRDIQY

V gene: TRBV3-1/TRBV3-2
J gene: TRBJ2-1
CDR3 protein: ASSQELSRGNEQF

V gene: TRBV7-4
J gene: TRBJ2-3
CDR3 protein: ASSLRTSGESTDTQY

V gene: TRBV5-8
J gene: TRBJ2-5
CDR3 protein: ASSLGYSSRGETQY

V gene: TRBV28
J gene: TRBJ1-2
CDR3 protein: ASSQTSGTSWDGYT